Listed below are T cell receptor beta chains from one sample, sequenced in a study of blood T cell repertoires in COVID-19. Libraries were prepared by immunoSEQ multiplex PCR; TCRdb keeps only in-frame clonotypes and omits some of them. Of 180,000 or so clones detected, around four fifths appear once; the ten largest clones hold under 4.5%. Sequencing input: PBMCs or T cells enriched from blood (not recorded which). These TCRs come from a woman in her forties or fifties who had recovered from COVID-19. Each CDR3 is given without its conserved first and last residue. The order of the fields is V gene, D gene, J gene, clone size, CDR3 protein. A D gene is named only where the DNA matches it firmly. Only part of the rows carry a size: once, few, many, or a class if the clone is expanded.

TRBV4-1	TRBD1	TRBJ1-2	-	ASSRTGTGVSLGYT
TRBV30	-	TRBJ2-1	-	AWSVRYDEQF
TRBV6-5	-	TRBJ1-2	-	ASSYDRFYGYT
TRBV6-5	TRBD1	TRBJ1-6	-	AASQQGAPLH
TRBV6-5	TRBD2	TRBJ2-1	-	ASKGSGSSYNEQF
TRBV7-9	-	TRBJ1-1	-	ASSLATEAF
TRBV30	TRBD2	TRBJ2-2	-	AWSVPAGGTGELF
TRBV30	-	TRBJ1-5	once	AWSAGGTNQPQH
TRBV18	TRBD1	TRBJ1-2	-	ASSPPGQGRGYT
TRBV7-2	-	TRBJ1-5	-	ASSGQINQPQH
TRBV4-1	-	TRBJ1-5	-	ASTDTAYSNQPQH
TRBV5-1	-	TRBJ1-4	-	ASSLGGRGGLIREKLF
TRBV11-2	TRBD1	TRBJ1-2	-	ASSHDRVNYGYT
TRBV4-1	-	TRBJ2-1	-	ASSQEVASVANEQF
TRBV5-6	-	TRBJ2-4	-	ASSPGLGVKNIQY